Below, 2 T cell receptor beta chains from the same sample are listed, as sequenced in a study of cytomegalovirus exposure and HLA in healthy donors. PCR amplification relied on 60 Vbeta primers (plus 13 Jbeta primers). Here immunoSEQ multiplex PCR was the method, and the copy in TCRdb shows in-frame clones only, minus some. Recorded for this sample: tens of thousands of clones. Sequenced input: PBMCs. The receptors were sampled from a woman aged 30 to 39 in good health and CMV-seronegative.

The chain links TRBV19 to TRBJ1-1; TRBD1 matches at 8 bases. The germline gives CDR1 LNHDA, CDR2 SQIVND (reference sequence). This CDR3 comprises 17 residues. V lost 0 bases to trimming and J lost 4 bases; unmatched junction nucleotides: 10. CDR3 protein: CASSIDDRPGGITEAFF. The CDR3 nucleotides are TGTGCCAGTAGTATAGATGACCGACCAGGGGGCATCACTGAAGCTTTCTTT.

This rearrangement joins TRBV14 to TRBJ2-5, with 15 bases matching TRBD2. Germline loops: CDR1 SGHDN, CDR2 FVKESK. Losses at the gene ends were 3 bases for V and 0 bases for J; bases not matched to a gene: 2. The CDR3 runs 17 residues. CDR3 residues: CASSHGLAGGHQETQYF. CDR3 DNA sequence: TGTGCCAGCAGCCATGGACTAGCGGGAGGGCACCAAGAGACCCAGTACTTC.